Presented here are 27 T cell receptor beta chains from one specimen sequenced in a study of PD-1 blockade in mismatch repair-deficient tumors. Profiled with immunoSEQ multiplex PCR; TCRdb holds only in-frame clones, not every one. The sample lists more than 95,000 clones; around 83% were seen once. Sequenced here: peripheral blood, sampled 44 weeks after starting pembrolizumab. The receptors were sampled from an adult with mismatch repair-deficient cancer.

As for this clone: The junction departs from germline at one end; a sequencing error may be responsible. The chain combines TRBV6-5 with TRBJ1-3; D remains ambiguous. Germline loops: CDR1 MNHEY, CDR2 SVGAGI. The CDR3 runs to 15 residues. DNA for the CDR3: TGTGCCAGCAGGTACTCTGAATACTCTGGAAACACCATATATTTT. Its translation: CASRYSEYSGNTIYF.

The V and J genes are TRBV4-1 and TRBJ1-2; TRBD1 matches at 7 bases. V shed 2 bases, J shed 6 bases, and the junction held 6 bases outside the gene matches. This CDR3 has 14 amino acids. Per germline, CDR1 MGHRA and CDR2 YSYEKL. CDR3 nucleotide sequence: TGCGCCAGCAGCCAACAGGGGGGGAGCGATGGCTACACCTTC. Protein: CASSQQGGSDGYTF.

This clone has just one count. In DNA form, the CDR3 reads TGTGCCAGCAGCTTAGTGTCAACGAACACCGGGGAGCTGTTTTTT. Translating it yields CASSLVSTNTGELFF. V and J are TRBV11-3 and TRBJ2-2; no firm D call. This CDR3 has 15 amino acids. Germline V lookup: CDR1 SGHNT, CDR2 YENEEA. Trimming left V 1 base short and J 0 bases short, with 6 bases between.

V and J are TRBV5-6 and TRBJ2-7; D unclear. CDR3 length: 11 amino acids. V shed 3 bases and J shed 4 bases, with 5 bases lying between them. CDR1 is SGHDT, CDR2 YYEEEE, per germline. The CDR3 DNA reads TGTGCCAGCAGCTCCCCGTACGAGCAGTACTTC. Translation gives CASSSPYEQYF.

The chain has TRBV21-1 and TRBJ2-7; the DNA was not compared with TRBD1, the D call given in the table. TRBV21-1 is recorded as a pseudogene. The CDR3 is 16 residues long. The CDR3 loop reads CASSKGGDRTSYEQYF. The CDR3 coding sequence is TGTGCCAGCAGCAAAGGGGGGGACAGGACCTCCTACGAGCAGTACTTC.

The gene calls are TRBV5-4 and TRBJ1-4; D uncertain. The CDR3 is 15 residues long. The germline gives CDR1 SGHNT, CDR2 YYREEE (reference sequence). V lost 0 bases, J lost 0 bases, and 6 bases lay in between. Here the CDR3 DNA reads TGTGCCAGCAGCTTGGACAGTGCAACTAATGAAAAACTGTTTTTT. It is translated as CASSLDSATNEKLFF.

Comments on this clone: Other DNA sequences in the sample encode the same CDR3. The chain recombines TRBV28 with TRBJ2-3; no clear D. Trimming stripped 6 bases from V and 0 bases from J, with 7 bases between. Germline CDR1 is MDHEN and CDR2 is SYDVKM. The CDR3 has 13 residues. CDR3 DNA sequence: TGTGCCAGCAGCTTAGTTAGCACAGATACGCAGTATTTT. It specifies CASSLVSTDTQYF. Full variable domain (remainder filled in from reference TRBV28 and TRBJ2-3): DVKVTQSSRYLVKRTGEKVFLECVQDMDHENMFWYRQDPGLGLRLIYFSYDVKMKEKGDIPEGYSVSREKKERFSLILESASTNQTSMYLCASSLVSTDTQYFGPGTRLTVL.

The CDR3 DNA sequence: TGTGCCAGCAGTTTGCGGACAGGGAGGGGCAATGAGCAGTTCTTC. It specifies CASSLRTGRGNEQFF. The gene calls are TRBV27 and TRBJ2-1; a weak D match, TRBD1 (8 bases). Trimming took off 3 bases at V and 6 bases at J, with 15 bases between the two ends. The CDR3 covers 15 residues. CDR1 and CDR2 (germline): MNHEY, SMNVEV (reference sequence).

The chain employs TRBV6-1 and TRBJ1-1; no firm D call. The CDR3 is 17 residues long. V was cut by 2 bases and J by 4 bases, with 20 bases left in between. CDR1 MNHNS and CDR2 SASEGT come from the germline V gene. In DNA form, the CDR3 reads TGTGCCAGCAGTGAACGGACGTGGGCGTGGACGGGCACTGAAGCTTTCTTT. This codes for CASSERTWAWTGTEAFF.

The rearrangement joins TRBV5-1 to TRBJ2-7; TRBD1 might be the D (6 bases). The CDR3 sequence is 13 residues long. Germline CDR1 SGHRS, CDR2 YFSETQ. Trimming left V 2 bases short and J 2 bases short, with 8 bases between. CDR3 nucleotide sequence: TGCGCCAGCAGCTTAAGGACAGCCTACGAGCAGTACTTC. This encodes CASSLRTAYEQYF.

The J gene is TRBJ1-1, the V gene TRBV6-1; unclear D gene. From germline, CDR1 is MNHNS and CDR2 SASEGT. V was pared by 4 bases and J by 5 bases, with 14 bases between. This CDR3 has 14 residues. The DNA for the CDR3 is TGTGCCAGCAGTGTCCGGGGTTTTGATACTGAAGCTTTCTTT. It encodes CASSVRGFDTEAFF.

This chain uses TRBV6-5 with TRBJ2-7; D ambiguous. CDR1 and CDR2 (germline): MNHEY, SVGAGI. This CDR3 has 11 residues. The V end lost 5 bases, the J end lost 2 bases, and 4 bases lay between the germline ends. The CDR3 nucleotides are TGTGCCAGCAGTACCGCCTACGAGCAGTACTTC. Its translation: CASSTAYEQYF.

This chain joins TRBV19 and TRBJ2-7; D possibly uses TRBD1 or TRBD2 (6 bases each). This CDR3 has 18 residues. Germline V gene data show CDR1 as LNHDA and CDR2 as SQIVND (reference sequence). The V gene lost 4 bases and the J gene lost 3 bases, with 25 bases spanning the gap. The CDR3 loop is CASSTHARWGAADYEQYF. The CDR3 bases are TGTGCCAGTAGTACTCACGCCCGGTGGGGGGCCGCAGACTACGAGCAGTACTTC.

The chain combines TRBV13 with TRBJ2-1; unclear D gene. CDR3 length equals 17 residues. The ends were cut back, 3 bases at V and 2 bases at J, with 17 bases in the middle. Germline V gene data show CDR1 as PRHDT and CDR2 as FYEKMQ (reference sequence). The CDR3 is CASSFEGAARTYNEQFF. The DNA of the CDR3 is TGTGCCAGCAGCTTCGAAGGCGCGGCTCGCACCTACAATGAGCAGTTCTTC.

The chain recombines TRBV6-6 with TRBJ1-5, with 9 nucleotides matching TRBD1. V dropped 6 bases and J dropped 5; count of bases not matched to a gene: 2. CDR1 is MNHNY and CDR2 is SVGAGI in the germline V gene (reference sequence). The CDR3 is made up of 13 amino acids. The CDR3 nucleotides read TGTGCCAGCAGACGACAGGGGGATCAGCCCCAGCATTTT. This codes for CASRRQGDQPQHF.

The rearrangement joins TRBV7-9 to TRBJ1-2; 7 bases are shared with TRBD1. V was clipped by 1 base and J by 2 bases; unmatched bases: 7. Germline-derived CDR1 and CDR2 are SEHNR and FQNEAQ (reference sequence). This CDR3 is 16 amino acids long. CDR3 DNA sequence: TGTGCCAGCAGCTTAGGCCGACAGGGTGTAAACTATGGCTACACCTTC. It is translated as CASSLGRQGVNYGYTF.

The chain employs TRBV9 and TRBJ2-3, with TRBD2 identical over 11 bases. Germline CDR1 reads SGDLS; CDR2 reads YYNGEE. The CDR3 contains 16 residues. J gave up 4 bases and V 4 bases, and 8 bases lay outside the gene matches. CDR3 DNA: TGTGCCAGCAGCTCTGACACTAGCGGGAGTGCAGATACGCAGTATTTT. Translated: CASSSDTSGSADTQYF.

The chain joins TRBV14 to TRBJ2-2; 8 bases are a match to TRBD1. The CDR3 is 16 residues long. Germline assignment: CDR1 SGHDN and CDR2 FVKESK. After removal of 4 bases from V and 4 bases from J, the junction contained 8 bases not matched to a gene. CDR3 DNA: TGTGCCAGCAGCCCTCGGACAGGGTTGAGCACCGGGGAGCTGTTTTTT. Its translation is CASSPRTGLSTGELFF.

The table lists this clone with a count of one. The V gene is TRBV13, the J gene TRBJ1-1; D remains ambiguous. V gave up 1 base and J gave up 6 bases, with 3 bases separating them. Germline loops: CDR1 PRHDT, CDR2 FYEKMQ (reference sequence). The CDR3 covers 11 residues. The CDR3 reads CASSLAAEAFF. In DNA form, the CDR3 reads TGTGCCAGCAGCTTAGCGGCTGAAGCTTTCTTT. The full variable domain, with the rest looked up from reference TRBV13 and TRBJ1-1, is AAGVIQSPRHLIKEKRETATLKCYPIPRHDTVYWYQQGPGQDPQFLISFYEKMQSDKGSIPDRFSAQQFSDYHSELNMSSLELGDSALYFCASSLAAEAFFGQGTRLTVV.

This clone was seen only once. This chain connects TRBV11-3 to TRBJ2-2; 11 bases are a match to TRBD2. The ends lost 1 base at V and 6 bases at J; junction bases unmatched: 16. CDR3 length equals 20 residues. Germline assignment: CDR1 SGHNT and CDR2 YENEEA. This chain's CDR3 is CASSLVGDPLAGVRSGELFF. The CDR3 nucleotides are TGTGCCAGCAGCTTAGTTGGGGACCCACTAGCGGGAGTTCGGTCCGGGGAGCTGTTTTTT.

The V gene is TRBV10-2, the J gene TRBJ2-7; D unclear. This CDR3 region has 15 residues. The ends were cut back, 0 bases at V and 0 bases at J, with 9 bases in the middle. In germline, CDR1 is WSHSY, CDR2 SAAADI. The DNA of the CDR3 is TGCGCCAGCAGTGAGTCTGCCTATCGCTCCTACGAGCAGTACTTC. It is translated as CASSESAYRSYEQYF.

This clone has only one observation. The chain has TRBV4-2 and TRBJ2-6; D perhaps matches TRBD1 (6 bases). Trimming took off 7 bases at V and 4 bases at J, with 20 bases between the two ends. Germline CDR1 reads LGHNA; CDR2 reads YNFKEQ. The CDR3 loop spans 17 amino acids. CDR3 loop: CASTSTGTLNGANVLTF. For the CDR3, the DNA is TGTGCCAGCACTTCCACCGGGACACTAAACGGGGCCAACGTCCTGACTTTC.

V usage is TRBV5-1 and J usage is TRBJ2-3; 7 bases agree with TRBD2. The CDR3 has 18 amino acids. The J segment lost 4 bases and the V segment lost 0 bases, leaving 14 bases of the junction unmatched. Germline CDR1 is SGHRS and CDR2 is YFSETQ. CDR3 amino acids: CASSLVVAGTPIADTQYF. The CDR3 nucleotides are TGCGCCAGCAGCTTGGTGGTAGCGGGTACTCCGATCGCAGATACGCAGTATTTT.

The rearrangement uses TRBV30 and TRBJ1-3, with TRBD1 matching 8 bases. Germline V gene data show CDR1 as GTSNPN and CDR2 as SVGIG (reference sequence). The V and J ends lost 2 bases and 3 bases, in that order; junction bases with no gene match: 3. The CDR3 consists of 14 residues. The CDR3 is CAWSSGTGGNTIYF. The CDR3 nucleotides read TGTGCCTGGAGTTCCGGGACAGGTGGAAACACCATATATTTT.

This clone has just one count. This chain links TRBV12-5 with TRBJ2-2; D uncertain. The CDR3 is made up of 16 amino acids. V shed 6 bases and J shed 1 base, with 15 bases lying between them. Germline CDR1 and CDR2: LGHNT and FRNRAP. The CDR3 is CASGSDGKRNTGELFF. For the CDR3, the DNA is TGTGCTAGTGGGTCGGACGGCAAAAGGAACACCGGGGAGCTGTTTTTT.

The chain employs TRBV19 and TRBJ1-5; possible D gene TRBD1, 5 bases. Trimming left V 0 bases short and J 3 bases short, with 9 bases between. The germline gives CDR1 LNHDA, CDR2 SQIVND (reference sequence). The CDR3 is 15 residues long. The CDR3 DNA follows: TGTGCCAGTAGTATAGAGGCAGGGCCCAATCAGCCCCAGCATTTT. It is translated as CASSIEAGPNQPQHF.

This clone showed up just a few times. V is TRBV7-2 and J is TRBJ2-7; D is possibly TRBD1 or TRBD2 (5 bases each). Per germline, CDR1 SGHTA and CDR2 FQGNSA. V was pared by 5 bases and J by 3 bases, with 11 bases between. The CDR3 runs 13 residues. CDR3 sequence: CASSHGTDYEQYF. The CDR3 DNA is TGTGCCAGCAGCCACGGGACGGACTACGAGCAGTACTTC. Combining the CDR3 with reference TRBV7-2 and TRBJ2-7 gives the whole variable domain GAGVSQSPSNKVTEKGKDVELRCDPISGHTALYWYRQSLGQGLEFLIYFQGNSAPDKSGLPSDRFSAERTGGSVSTLTIQRTQQEDSAVYLCASSHGTDYEQYFGPGTRLTVT.